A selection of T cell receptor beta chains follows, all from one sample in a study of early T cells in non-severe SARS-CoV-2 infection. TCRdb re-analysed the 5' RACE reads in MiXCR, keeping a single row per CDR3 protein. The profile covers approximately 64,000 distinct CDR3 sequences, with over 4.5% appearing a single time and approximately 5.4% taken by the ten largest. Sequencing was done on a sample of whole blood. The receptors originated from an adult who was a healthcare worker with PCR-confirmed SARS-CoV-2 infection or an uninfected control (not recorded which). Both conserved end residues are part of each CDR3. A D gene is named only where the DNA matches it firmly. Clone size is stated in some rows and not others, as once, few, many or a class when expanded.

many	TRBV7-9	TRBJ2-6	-	TGTGCCTCGGGCCAGTCCCAGATTGGGGCCAACGTCCTGACTTTC	CASGQSQIGANVLTF
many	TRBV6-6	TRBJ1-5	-	TGTGCCAGCAGTAAGGACGGGGGCAATCAGCCCCAGCATTTT	CASSKDGGNQPQHF
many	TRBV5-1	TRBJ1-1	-	TGCGCCAGCAGCCCCATCGAAGGGGGTGAAGCTTTCTTT	CASSPIEGGEAFF
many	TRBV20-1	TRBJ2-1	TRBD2	TGCAGTTGGTCGGGGACTAGTTCAAGTTTCCACAATGAGCAGTTCTTC	CSWSGTSSSFHNEQFF
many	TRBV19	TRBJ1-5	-	TGTGCCAGTGGAGCCCCTCAGCCCCAGCATTTT	CASGAPQPQHF
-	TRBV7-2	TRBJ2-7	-	TGTGCCAGCAGCTTACAAATCGAGCAGTACTTC	CASSLQIEQYF
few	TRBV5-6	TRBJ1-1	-	TGTGCCAGCAGCCCCGGTGAGGGGACTGAAGCTTTCTTT	CASSPGEGTEAFF
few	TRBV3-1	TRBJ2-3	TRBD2	TGTGCCAGCAGCCGCGGACTAGCGGGGGGGTCAGATACGCAGTATTTT	CASSRGLAGGSDTQYF
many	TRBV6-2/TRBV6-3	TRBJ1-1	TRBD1	TGTGCCAGCAGTGGACAGGGGGCTGAAGCTTTCTTT	CASSGQGAEAFF
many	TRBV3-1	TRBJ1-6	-	TGTGCCAGCAGCCCGGGAGACAGGAGGAATTCACCCCTCCACTTT	CASSPGDRRNSPLHF
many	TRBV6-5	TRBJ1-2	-	TGTGCCAGCAGTTACAGACGGACAGAAAACGGCTACACCTTC	CASSYRRTENGYTF
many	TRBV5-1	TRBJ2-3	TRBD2	TGCGCCAGCAGCTTGGGACTAGCGGGGGTCAATACGCAGTATTTT	CASSLGLAGVNTQYF
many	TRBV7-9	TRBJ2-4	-	TGTGCCAGCAGCTTTTCGACCGGTAACATTCAGTACTTC	CASSFSTGNIQYF
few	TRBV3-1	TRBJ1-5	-	TGTGCCAGCAGCCAAGATCGAGACCAGCCCCAGCATTTT	CASSQDRDQPQHF
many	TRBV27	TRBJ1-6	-	TGTGCCAGCAGTTTACGAGGGTTTAATTCACCCCTCCACTTT	CASSLRGFNSPLHF
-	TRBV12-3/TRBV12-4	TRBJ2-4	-	TGTGCCAGCAGTCCTAGGGCATTTATAGCCAAAAACATTCAGTACTTC	CASSPRAFIAKNIQYF
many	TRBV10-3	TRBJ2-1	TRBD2	TGTGCCATCAGTGAACTAGCGGGGGGTTACAATGAGCAGTTCTTC	CAISELAGGYNEQFF
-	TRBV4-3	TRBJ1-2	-	TGCGCCAGCAGCCAATGGGGAGGGTCCCCCTATGGCTACACCTTC	CASSQWGGSPYGYTF
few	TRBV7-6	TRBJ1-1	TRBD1	TGTGCCAGCAGCTTAGGGACAGGGCGGAACACTGAAGCTTTCTTT	CASSLGTGRNTEAFF
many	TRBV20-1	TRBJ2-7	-	TGCAGTGCTAGCTCGGGGGAGGTCGTCTCCTACGAGCAGTACTTC	CSASSGEVVSYEQYF
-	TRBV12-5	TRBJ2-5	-	TGTGCTAGTGGCACAAACAGGGAAGAGACCCAGTACTTC	CASGTNREETQYF
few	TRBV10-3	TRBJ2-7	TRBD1	TGTGCCATCTCACCATTAGGACAGGGCTACGAGCAGTACTTC	CAISPLGQGYEQYF
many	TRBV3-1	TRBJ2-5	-	TGTGCCAGCAGCCTTCCGCTTGCGGCCCAAGAGACCCAGTACTTC	CASSLPLAAQETQYF
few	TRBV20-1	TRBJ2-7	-	TGCAGTGCTTCTACTACGTCCTACGAGCAGTACTTC	CSASTTSYEQYF
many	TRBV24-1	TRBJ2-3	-	TGTGCCACCAGTGAAACAGGCTCCGGAGCCGAGGATACGCAGTATTTT	CATSETGSGAEDTQYF
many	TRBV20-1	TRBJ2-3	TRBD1	TGCAGTGCTAGGCCCGGGACAGGGGACTTTCTTTACACAGATACGCAGTATTTT	CSARPGTGDFLYTDTQYF
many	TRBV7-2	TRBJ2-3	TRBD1	TGTGCCAGCAGCTCCGTACAGGGGACAGATACGCAGTATTTT	CASSSVQGTDTQYF
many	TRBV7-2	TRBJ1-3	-	TGTGCCAGCAGCCGACATCCACTCCAGAGCTCTGGAAACACCATATATTTT	CASSRHPLQSSGNTIYF
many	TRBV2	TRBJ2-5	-	TGTGCCAGCAGTCGACAGTCTTCCCAAGAGACCCAGTACTTC	CASSRQSSQETQYF
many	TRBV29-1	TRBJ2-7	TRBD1	TGCAGCGGGCTGGACAGGGCTTCGTACGAGCAGTACTTC	CSGLDRASYEQYF
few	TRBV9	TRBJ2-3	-	TGTGCCAGCAGCGTAGCCCAAGCTAGCACAGATACGCAGTATTTT	CASSVAQASTDTQYF
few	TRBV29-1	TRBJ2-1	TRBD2	TGCAGGGCTAGCGGAGAGGTGAATGAGCAGTTCTTC	CRASGEVNEQFF
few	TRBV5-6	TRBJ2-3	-	TGTGCCAGCAGCGCCAACCCAGGGGCCTACACAGATACGCAGTATTTT	CASSANPGAYTDTQYF
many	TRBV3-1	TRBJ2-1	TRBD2	TGTGCCAGCAGCCAAGAACCTCTAGCGGCTGAGCAGTTCTTC	CASSQEPLAAEQFF
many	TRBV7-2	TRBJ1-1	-	TGTGCCAGCAGCTTAGCGTACAGCAAGATGAACACTGAAGCTTTCTTT	CASSLAYSKMNTEAFF
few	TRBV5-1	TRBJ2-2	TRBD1	TGCGCCAGCAGCGAACCGACAGGGGGAACCGGGGAGCTGTTTTTT	CASSEPTGGTGELFF
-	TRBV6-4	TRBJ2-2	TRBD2	TGTGCCAGCAGTGACGAAGGGACTAGCAACACCGGGGAGCTGTTTTTT	CASSDEGTSNTGELFF
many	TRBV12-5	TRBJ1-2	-	TGTGCTAGTGGTTTGGGAGTCGGTTCGTTAGGGACTCGTATTGGCACCTTC	CASGLGVGSLGTRIGTF
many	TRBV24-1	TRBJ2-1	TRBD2	TGTGCCACCAGTGATTTGGGGACTAGCGGTTACAATGAGCAGTTCTTC	CATSDLGTSGYNEQFF
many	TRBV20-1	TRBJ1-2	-	TGCAGTGCTAGGGTTCCCAGGTTGGGCGGCTACACCTTC	CSARVPRLGGYTF
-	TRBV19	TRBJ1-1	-	TGTGCCAGTAGGGGAAGGGGGGAGAACACTGAAGCTTTCTTT	CASRGRGENTEAFF
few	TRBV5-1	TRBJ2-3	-	TGCGCCAGCAGCCCCGAGGCCCACAACACAGATACGCAGTATTTT	CASSPEAHNTDTQYF